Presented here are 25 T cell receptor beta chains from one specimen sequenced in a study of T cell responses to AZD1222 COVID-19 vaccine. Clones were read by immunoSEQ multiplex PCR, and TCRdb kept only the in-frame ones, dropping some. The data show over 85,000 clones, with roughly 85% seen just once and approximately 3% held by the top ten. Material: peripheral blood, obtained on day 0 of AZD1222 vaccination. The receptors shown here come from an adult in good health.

CDR3 residues: CASSRTGGDYGYTF. CDR3 coding DNA: TGTGCCAGCAGCCGGACAGGGGGCGACTATGGCTACACCTTC. The chain has TRBV3-1 (or the pseudogene TRBV3-2) and TRBJ1-2, with TRBD1 matching 11 bases. The trim removed 4 bases at V and 3 bases at J, leaving 1 base unmatched. Looked up from germline, CDR1 is LGHDT and CDR2 is YNNKEL (reference sequence). CDR3 size: 14 residues.

CDR3 sequence (DNA): TGTGCCAGCAGCGTAGAGGAGGGTAGCTCTGGAAACACCATATATTTT. It is translated as CASSVEEGSSGNTIYF. This rearrangement joins TRBV9 to TRBJ1-3, with D unclear. Germline V CDR1 and CDR2: SGDLS, YYNGEE. Trimming cost V 0 bases and J 0 bases, with 10 bases left between them. There are 16 residues in the CDR3.

The CDR3 region has the DNA TGTGCCACCAGCAGAGACAGGAGCTCCTACAATGAGCAGTTCTTC. Protein sequence: CATSRDRSSYNEQFF. The V call is TRBV15, the J call TRBJ2-1; the D is unclear. The CDR3 is made up of 15 amino acids. V was cut by 0 bases and J by 0 bases, with 6 bases left in between. CDR1 is LNHNV and CDR2 is YYDKDF in the germline V gene (reference sequence). Based on the CDR3 plus reference TRBV15 and TRBJ2-1, the full variable domain is DAMVIQNPRYQVTQFGKPVTLSCSQTLNHNVMYWYQQKSSQAPKLLFHYYDKDFNNEADTPDNFQSRRPNTSFCFLDIRSPGLGDTAMYLCATSRDRSSYNEQFFGPGTRLTVL.

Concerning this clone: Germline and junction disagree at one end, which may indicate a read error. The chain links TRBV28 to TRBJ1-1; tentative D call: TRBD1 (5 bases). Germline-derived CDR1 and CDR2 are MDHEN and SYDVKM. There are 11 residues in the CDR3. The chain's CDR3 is CASSTSRWGDF. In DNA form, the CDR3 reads TGTGCCAGCAGTACATCCCGGTGGGGCGATTTT.

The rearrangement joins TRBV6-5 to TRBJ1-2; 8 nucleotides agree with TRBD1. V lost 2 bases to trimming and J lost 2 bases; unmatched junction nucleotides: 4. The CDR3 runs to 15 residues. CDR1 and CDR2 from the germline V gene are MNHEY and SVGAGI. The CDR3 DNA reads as TGTGCCAGCAGTTACCAAGGGACAGGAAACTATGGCTACACCTTC. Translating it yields CASSYQGTGNYGYTF.

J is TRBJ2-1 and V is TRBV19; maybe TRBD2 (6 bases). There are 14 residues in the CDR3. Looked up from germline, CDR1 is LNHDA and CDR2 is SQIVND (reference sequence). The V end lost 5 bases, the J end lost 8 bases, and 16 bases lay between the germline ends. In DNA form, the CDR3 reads TGTGCCAGTAGTGCCGGGACTCCGAGGGATGAGCAGTTCTTC. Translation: CASSAGTPRDEQFF. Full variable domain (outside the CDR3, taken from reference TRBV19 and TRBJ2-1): DGGITQSPKYLFRKEGQNVTLSCEQNLNHDAMYWYRQDPGQGLRLIYYSQIVNDFQKGDIAEGYSVSREKKESFPLTVTSAQKNPTAFYLCASSAGTPRDEQFFGPGTRLTVL.

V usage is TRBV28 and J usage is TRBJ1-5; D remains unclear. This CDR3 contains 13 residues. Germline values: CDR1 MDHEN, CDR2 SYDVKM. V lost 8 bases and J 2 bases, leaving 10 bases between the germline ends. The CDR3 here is CASSILGNQPQHF. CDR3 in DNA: TGTGCCAGCTCTATACTCGGCAATCAGCCCCAGCATTTT.

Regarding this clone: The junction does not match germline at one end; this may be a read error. The CDR3 here is CASREVADTQYF. CDR3 DNA: TGTGCCAGCAGGGAAGTCGCGGATACGCAGTATTTT. The chain uses TRBV2 and TRBJ2-3; D remains ambiguous. The CDR3 is 12 residues long. CDR1 is SNHLY, CDR2 FYNNEI, per germline.

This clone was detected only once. CDR3 amino acids: CASNLGRGRNEQYF. CDR3 coding DNA: TGTGCCAGCAACCTCGGCAGGGGGCGAAACGAGCAGTACTTC. This chain joins TRBV5-8 and TRBJ2-7; 8 bases fit TRBD1. Germline V CDR1 and CDR2: SGHTS, YDEGEE. This CDR3 has 14 amino acids. With V trimmed by 6 bases and J by 5 bases, 10 bases remained unmatched.

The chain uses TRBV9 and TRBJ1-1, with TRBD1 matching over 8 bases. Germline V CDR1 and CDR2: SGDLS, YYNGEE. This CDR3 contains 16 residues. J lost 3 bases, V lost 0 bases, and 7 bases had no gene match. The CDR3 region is CASSVDSNRGYTEAFF. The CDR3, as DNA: TGTGCCAGCAGCGTAGACTCAAACAGGGGGTACACTGAAGCTTTCTTT.

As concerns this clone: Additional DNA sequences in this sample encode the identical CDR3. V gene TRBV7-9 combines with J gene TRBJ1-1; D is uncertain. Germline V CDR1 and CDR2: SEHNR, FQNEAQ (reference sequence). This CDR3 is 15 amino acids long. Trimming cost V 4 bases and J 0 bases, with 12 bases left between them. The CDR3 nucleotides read TGTGCCAGCAGCTCCGGGATCCGGATGAACACTGAAGCTTTCTTT. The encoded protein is CASSSGIRMNTEAFF.

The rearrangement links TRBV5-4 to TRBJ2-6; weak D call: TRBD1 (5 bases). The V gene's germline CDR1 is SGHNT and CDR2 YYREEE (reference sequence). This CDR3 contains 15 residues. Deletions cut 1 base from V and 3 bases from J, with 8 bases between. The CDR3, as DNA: TGTGCCAGCAGCTTGCGTCAGGGTGGGGCCAACGTCCTGACTTTC. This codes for CASSLRQGGANVLTF.

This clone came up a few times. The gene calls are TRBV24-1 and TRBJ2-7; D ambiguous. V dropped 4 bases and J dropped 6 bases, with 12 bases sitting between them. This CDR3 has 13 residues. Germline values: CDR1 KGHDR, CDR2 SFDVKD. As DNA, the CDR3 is TGTGCCACCAGTGACCAGGCGGTTAGCGAGCAGTACTTC. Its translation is CATSDQAVSEQYF.

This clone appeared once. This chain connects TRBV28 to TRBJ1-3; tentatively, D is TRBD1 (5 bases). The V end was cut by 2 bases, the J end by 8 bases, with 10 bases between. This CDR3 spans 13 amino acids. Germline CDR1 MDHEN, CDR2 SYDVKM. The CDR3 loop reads CASSLGSRDTIYF. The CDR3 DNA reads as TGTGCCAGCAGTTTAGGGTCCAGGGACACCATATATTTT.

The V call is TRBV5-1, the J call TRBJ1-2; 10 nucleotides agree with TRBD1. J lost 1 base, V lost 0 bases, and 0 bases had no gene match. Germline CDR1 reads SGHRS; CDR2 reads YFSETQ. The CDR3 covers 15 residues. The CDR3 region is CASSLGTGGNYGYTF. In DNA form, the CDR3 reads TGCGCCAGCAGCTTGGGGACAGGGGGTAACTATGGCTACACCTTC.

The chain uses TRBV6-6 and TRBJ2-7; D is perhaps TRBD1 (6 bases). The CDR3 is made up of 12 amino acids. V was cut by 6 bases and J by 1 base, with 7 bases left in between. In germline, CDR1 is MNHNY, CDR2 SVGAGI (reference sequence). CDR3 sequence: CASRGQSYEQYF. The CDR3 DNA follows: TGTGCCAGCAGGGGACAATCCTACGAGCAGTACTTC.

The CDR3 DNA is TGCGCCAGCAGCCAACCTCCGGGACAGGGATATGAGCAGTTCTTC. Translating gives CASSQPPGQGYEQFF. The genes are TRBV4-3 and TRBJ2-1, with 9 bases fitting TRBD1. CDR1 is LGHNA, CDR2 YSLEER, per germline. The CDR3 is 15 amino acids. V lost 2 bases, J lost 8 bases, and 7 bases stayed unmatched.

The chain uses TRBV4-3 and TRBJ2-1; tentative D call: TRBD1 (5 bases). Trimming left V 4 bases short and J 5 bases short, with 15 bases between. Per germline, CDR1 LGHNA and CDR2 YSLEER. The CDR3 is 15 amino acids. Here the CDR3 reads CASSPAAGSHNEQFF. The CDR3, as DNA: TGCGCCAGCAGCCCTGCGGCAGGGTCCCACAATGAGCAGTTCTTC.

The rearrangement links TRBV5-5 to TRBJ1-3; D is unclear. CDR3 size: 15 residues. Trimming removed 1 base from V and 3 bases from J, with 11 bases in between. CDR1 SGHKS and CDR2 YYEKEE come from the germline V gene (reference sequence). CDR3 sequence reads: CASSLQAGGGNTIYF. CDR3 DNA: TGTGCCAGCAGCTTGCAGGCCGGTGGTGGAAACACCATATATTTT.

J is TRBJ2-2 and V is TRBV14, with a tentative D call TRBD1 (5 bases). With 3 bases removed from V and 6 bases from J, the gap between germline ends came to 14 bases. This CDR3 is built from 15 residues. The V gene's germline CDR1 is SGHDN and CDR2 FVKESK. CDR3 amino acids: CASSHVQGKAGELFF. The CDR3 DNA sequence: TGTGCCAGCAGCCACGTGCAGGGAAAGGCCGGGGAGCTGTTTTTT.

CDR3 loop: CASSLRLAGEGNTDTQYF. In nucleotides, the CDR3 is TGCGCCAGCAGCTTGAGACTAGCGGGAGAGGGGAACACAGATACGCAGTATTTT. The chain employs TRBV5-1 and TRBJ2-3; 12 bases are a match to TRBD2. The junction had 8 bases not matched to a gene; V was cut back by 1 base and J by 2 bases. Germline loops: CDR1 SGHRS, CDR2 YFSETQ. The CDR3 has 18 residues. Full variable domain (rest looked up from reference TRBV5-1 and TRBJ2-3): KAGVTQTPRYLIKTRGQQVTLSCSPISGHRSVSWYQQTPGQGLQFLFEYFSETQRNKGNFPGRFSGRQFSNSRSEMNVSTLELGDSALYLCASSLRLAGEGNTDTQYFGPGTRLTVL.

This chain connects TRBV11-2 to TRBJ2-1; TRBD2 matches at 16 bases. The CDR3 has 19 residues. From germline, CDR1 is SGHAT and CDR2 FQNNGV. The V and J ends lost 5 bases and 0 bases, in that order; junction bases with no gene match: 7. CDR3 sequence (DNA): TGTGCCAGCAGCACAAGGGGACTAGCGGGAGGGTTCTCCTACAATGAGCAGTTCTTC. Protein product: CASSTRGLAGGFSYNEQFF.

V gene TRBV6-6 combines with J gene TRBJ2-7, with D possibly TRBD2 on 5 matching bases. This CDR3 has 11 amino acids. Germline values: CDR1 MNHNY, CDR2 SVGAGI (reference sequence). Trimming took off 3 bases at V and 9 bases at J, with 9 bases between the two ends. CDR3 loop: CASSYMEVQYF. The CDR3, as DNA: TGTGCCAGCAGTTATATGGAGGTGCAGTACTTC.

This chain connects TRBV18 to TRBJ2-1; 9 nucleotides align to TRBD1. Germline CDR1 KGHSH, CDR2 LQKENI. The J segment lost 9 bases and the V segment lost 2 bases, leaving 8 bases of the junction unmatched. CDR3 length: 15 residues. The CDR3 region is CASSPRGTGFGEQFF. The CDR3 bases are TGTGCCAGCTCACCAAGGGGGACAGGGTTTGGTGAGCAGTTCTTC.

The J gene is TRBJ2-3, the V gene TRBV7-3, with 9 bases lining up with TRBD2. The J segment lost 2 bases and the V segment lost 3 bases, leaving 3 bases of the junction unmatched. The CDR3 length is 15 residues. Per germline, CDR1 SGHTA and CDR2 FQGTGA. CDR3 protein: CASSFSGSFTDTQYF. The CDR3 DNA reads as TGTGCCAGCAGCTTTAGCGGGAGTTTCACAGATACGCAGTATTTT.